The 6 T cell receptor beta chains listed next were all sequenced from one sample in a study of T cell responses to AZD1222 COVID-19 vaccine (dated by TCRdb to the early 2020s). The time point label, read with the paper, signifies: baseline before first vaccination. Library method: the immunoSEQ multiplex PCR assay. TCRdb's version of the immuneACCESS table is confined to in-frame rearrangements and falls short of the full clone set. An unresolved V gene accounts for under half of the shortfall where checked; the remainder is of unknown origin. Here the sample has more than 35,000 clones; 83% occur a single time. Together, the top ten hold over 40% of the sample. The sequenced sample was peripheral blood, obtained on day 0 of AZD1222 vaccination. These receptors all come from an adult in good health.

The J gene is TRBJ2-1, the V gene TRBV7-8; TRBD2 aligns across 9 bases. The junction had 8 bases not matched to a gene; V was cut back by 7 bases and J by 7 bases. This CDR3 is built from 14 residues. The germline CDR1 and CDR2 sequences are SGHVS and FQNEAQ. The CDR3: CASTRLAEANEQFF. For the CDR3, the DNA is TGTGCCAGCACCCGACTAGCGGAGGCGAATGAGCAGTTCTTC.

The chain is built from TRBV30 and TRBJ1-2; no reliable D call. Trimming shortened V by 5 bases and J by 4 bases, and 11 bases separated the two germline ends. The V gene's germline CDR1 is GTSNPN and CDR2 SVGIG (reference sequence). The CDR3 is 12 residues long. Here the CDR3 DNA reads TGTGCCTGGTACAGACAAGCCTATGGCTACACCTTC. This codes for CAWYRQAYGYTF.

This clone has only one observation. V gene TRBV9 combines with J gene TRBJ2-7; D is possibly TRBD2 (6 bases). V lost 4 bases to trimming and J lost 7 bases, with 18 bases between them. The CDR3 sequence is 14 residues long. CDR1 and CDR2 (germline): SGDLS, YYNGEE. The CDR3 DNA sequence: TGTGCCAGCAGCCCGATTGGGGGGACGGAAGAGCAGTACTTC. Its protein is CASSPIGGTEEQYF.

The genes are TRBV19 and TRBJ2-5, with 12 positions matching TRBD1. J was trimmed by 5 bases and V by 4 bases; bases with no gene match: 8. In germline, CDR1 is LNHDA, CDR2 SQIVND (reference sequence). The CDR3 covers 16 residues. The CDR3 here is CASSTGTGGAGETQYF. Written as DNA, the CDR3 is TGTGCCAGTAGTACTGGGACAGGGGGCGCGGGGGAGACCCAGTACTTC.

The V gene is TRBV9, the J gene TRBJ1-2, with D maybe TRBD1 (5 bases). CDR3 length: 17 residues. Germline V lookup: CDR1 SGDLS, CDR2 YYNGEE. Deletions cut 1 base from V and 5 bases from J, with 21 bases between. CDR3 protein: CASSVSRDPGLPYGYTF. The CDR3 coding sequence is TGTGCCAGCAGCGTATCGAGAGACCCGGGACTGCCATATGGCTACACCTTC.

This sequence joins TRBV2 and TRBJ1-1; D call uncertain. This CDR3 contains 12 residues. In germline, CDR1 is SNHLY, CDR2 FYNNEI. The V end lost 8 bases, the J end lost 0 bases, and 7 bases lay between the germline ends. The CDR3 reads CASRTVNTEAFF. DNA for the CDR3: TGTGCCAGCCGGACCGTGAACACTGAAGCTTTCTTT.